Following are 22 T cell receptor beta chains from one sample sequenced in a study of identical twins. TCRdb processed the 5' RACE reads anew with MiXCR; each CDR3 protein has one entry. The table records approximately 220,000 distinct CDR3 sequences, around 8% of them present only once. In addition, the sample was reused for a study of yellow fever vaccine responses in identical twins.

What was sequenced was memory (CD45RO+) T cells sorted from blood. These receptors all stem from a woman under 30 in good health.

This clonotype was seen only a few times. The rearrangement joins TRBV6-2 or TRBV6-3 to TRBJ2-3; possibly TRBD2 for D (6 bases). Germline CDR1 and CDR2: MNHEY and SVGEGT. V was shortened by 5 bases and J by 2 bases, with 14 bases between the two germline ends. The CDR3 sequence is 15 residues long. In DNA, the CDR3 is TGTGCCAGCAGTCGATCCCGGGAGAACACAGATACGCAGTATTTT. Amino acids: CASSRSRENTDTQYF.

This clonotype came up many times. This chain links TRBV2 with TRBJ2-2; TRBD1 agrees at 10 bases. J was trimmed by 0 bases and V by 7 bases; bases with no gene match: 2. The germline gives CDR1 SNHLY, CDR2 FYNNEI. The CDR3 is 15 amino acids. Here the CDR3 reads CASKGQGTNTGELFF. The DNA of the CDR3 is TGTGCCAGCAAGGGACAGGGGACGAACACCGGGGAGCTGTTTTTT.

This clonotype was seen many times. V is TRBV14 and J is TRBJ1-2; D gene uncertain. The V gene lost 3 bases and the J gene lost 5 bases, with 7 bases spanning the gap. The germline CDR1 and CDR2 sequences are SGHDN and FVKESK. This CDR3 comprises 12 residues. DNA for the CDR3: TGTGCCAGCAGCCAGACTGATTATGGCTACACCTTC. It specifies CASSQTDYGYTF.

This clonotype was counted many times. The rearrangement links TRBV4-3 to TRBJ2-1; 8 bases are a match to TRBD1. The CDR3 is made up of 17 amino acids. CDR1 and CDR2 from the germline V gene are LGHNA and YSLEER. V shed 4 bases and J 6 bases; nucleotides not matched to a gene: 14. CDR3 DNA sequence: TGCGCCAGCAGCCCAGCCCCTCCGGGGACAGGCCTCAATGAGCAGTTCTTC. Translating it yields CASSPAPPGTGLNEQFF.

The J gene is TRBJ2-1, the V gene TRBV5-6; 7 positions agree with TRBD1. The CDR3 totals 15 residues. The V gene end was trimmed by 6 bases and the J gene end by 4 bases; junction bases not matched to a gene: 10. In germline, CDR1 is SGHDT, CDR2 YYEEEE. The CDR3 is CASNRKDRPYNEQFF. The DNA of the CDR3 is TGTGCCAGCAACAGAAAGGACAGGCCATACAATGAGCAGTTCTTC.

This clonotype was picked up a small number of times. The rearrangement links TRBV6-1 to TRBJ2-3, with unresolved D. This CDR3 spans 13 amino acids. Germline CDR1 reads MNHNS; CDR2 reads SASEGT. Trimming took off 6 bases at V and 2 bases at J, with 9 bases between the two ends. The CDR3 region has the DNA TGTGCCAGCAGGCCAAGCATCACAGATACGCAGTATTTT. Amino acids: CASRPSITDTQYF.

This clonotype was seen only a few times. The rearrangement uses TRBV7-2 and TRBJ2-1; D gene ambiguous. The CDR3 is 16 residues long. The germline V gene has CDR1 SGHTA and CDR2 FQGNSA. V lost 5 bases and J lost 7, with 21 bases in between. The CDR3 region is CASSQIHGPLGNEQFF. DNA of the CDR3: TGTGCCAGCAGCCAAATACACGGACCTCTCGGGAATGAGCAGTTCTTC.

The CDR3 nucleotides read TGTGCCAGCAGCCAAGATGTGGAGGCCCCCCTCGGTGGTGAGCAGTTCTTC. Translating it yields CASSQDVEAPLGGEQFF. The chain combines TRBV4-2 with TRBJ2-1, with a tentative D call TRBD2 (5 bases). CDR3 length: 17 amino acids. V dropped 0 bases and J dropped 9 bases, with 21 bases sitting between them. The germline V gene has CDR1 LGHNA and CDR2 YNFKEQ.

This clonotype was counted between two and nine times. The V and J genes are TRBV27 and TRBJ2-5; TRBD2 agrees at 13 bases. Germline V CDR1 and CDR2: MNHEY, SMNVEV (reference sequence). V shed 6 bases, J shed 2 bases, and the junction held 12 bases outside the gene matches. This CDR3 spans 18 amino acids. The CDR3 spells CASRLLAGGPLGQETQYF. CDR3 DNA sequence: TGTGCCAGCAGGTTACTAGCGGGAGGGCCATTAGGGCAAGAGACCCAGTACTTC.

The gene calls are TRBV7-2 and TRBJ2-7, with 8 bases that match TRBD2. Germline V CDR1 and CDR2: SGHTA, FQGNSA. V lost 5 bases to trimming and J lost 6 bases; unmatched junction nucleotides: 6. This CDR3 contains 13 residues. The CDR3 loop is CASSLLREGEQYF. CDR3 DNA: TGTGCCAGCAGCCTGCTCCGGGAGGGCGAGCAGTACTTC.

Note on this clonotype: One end of the junction is discordant with germline, which a read error may explain. The V and J genes are TRBV20-1 and TRBJ1-5; TRBD1 might be the D (5 bases). Germline-derived CDR1 and CDR2 are DFQATT and SNEGSKA (reference sequence). The CDR3 contains 16 residues. The chain's CDR3 is CCARSGTSSSNQPQHF. The CDR3 DNA sequence: TGCTGTGCTAGGTCCGGGACCTCCAGTAGCAATCAGCCCCAGCATTTT.

This clonotype has a count of ten or more. V usage is TRBV6-1 and J usage is TRBJ1-6; D call uncertain. Germline CDR1 MNHNS, CDR2 SASEGT. This CDR3 is built from 14 residues. Trimming left V 2 bases short and J 7 bases short, with 9 bases between. CDR3 loop: CASSEMVANSPLHF. In nucleotides, the CDR3 is TGTGCCAGCAGTGAAATGGTAGCGAATTCACCCCTCCACTTT.

This clonotype was detected a few times. This chain joins TRBV7-9 and TRBJ1-1; no clear D. The CDR3 consists of 15 residues. V was shortened by 1 base and J by 1 base, with 10 bases between the two germline ends. The germline V gene encodes CDR1 SEHNR and CDR2 FQNEAQ (reference sequence). The CDR3 bases are TGTGCCAGCAGCTTAGTACCGTCGGGGAACACTGAAGCTTTCTTT. Translation gives CASSLVPSGNTEAFF.

This clonotype was observed a handful of times. V and J are TRBV18 and TRBJ2-7; D is ambiguous. The germline V gene encodes CDR1 KGHSH and CDR2 LQKENI. V lost 2 bases to trimming and J lost 7 bases, with 6 bases between them. The CDR3 is 11 amino acids. CDR3 protein: CASSPGVEQYF. The CDR3 bases are TGTGCCAGCTCACCAGGGGTGGAGCAGTACTTC.

The V gene is TRBV5-1, the J gene TRBJ2-1, with D maybe TRBD2 (6 bases). V gave up 0 bases and J gave up 2 bases, with 15 bases separating them. CDR1 and CDR2 from the germline V gene are SGHRS and YFSETQ. This CDR3 contains 17 residues. CDR3 protein: CASSLGRREPPYNEQFF. CDR3 sequence (DNA): TGCGCCAGCAGCTTGGGCAGGCGGGAACCCCCCTACAATGAGCAGTTCTTC.

This clonotype has more than one count but fewer than ten. V usage is TRBV7-8 and J usage is TRBJ1-3, with 7 bases that match TRBD1. Per germline, CDR1 SGHVS and CDR2 FQNEAQ. Unmatched junction bases numbered 3, after V lost 3 bases and J lost 4 bases. The CDR3 consists of 14 residues. CDR3 in DNA: TGTGCCAGCAGCTTTGCAGGGGGAGGAAACACCATATATTTT. Translation: CASSFAGGGNTIYF.

This clonotype was observed at least ten times. The chain uses TRBV7-8 and TRBJ1-1; a possible D gene is TRBD1 (6 bases). The V and J ends lost 1 base and 0 bases respectively, with 15 bases between them. The CDR3 sequence is 17 residues long. The germline V gene encodes CDR1 SGHVS and CDR2 FQNEAQ. DNA of the CDR3: TGTGCCAGCAGCTTAGGGCAGGGGAGGCTGATGAACACTGAAGCTTTCTTT. Translating it yields CASSLGQGRLMNTEAFF.

This clonotype was seen more than once but under ten times. Here the CDR3 DNA reads TGTGCCAGCAGCTTATCGGGCAGCGAGCAGTACTTC. It yields the protein CASSLSGSEQYF. The chain is built from TRBV11-1 and TRBJ2-7; D is uncertain. The CDR3 is 12 amino acids. Germline V gene data show CDR1 as SGHAT and CDR2 as FQDESV (reference sequence). Trimming stripped 2 bases from V and 6 bases from J, with 8 bases between. Together with reference TRBV11-1 and TRBJ2-7, the CDR3 gives the full variable domain: EAEVAQSPRYKITEKSQAVAFWCDPISGHATLYWYRQILGQGPELLVQFQDESVVDDSQLPKDRFSAERLKGVDSTLKIQPAELGDSAMYLCASSLSGSEQYFGPGTRLTVT.

Notes on this clonotype: A clone one base away is much larger, so this may be a read error. The V gene is TRBV7-2, the J gene TRBJ2-7; D might be TRBD2 (5 bases). There are 12 residues in the CDR3. The germline gives CDR1 SGHTA, CDR2 FQGNSA. Trimming cost V 5 bases and J 3 bases, with 8 bases left between them. CDR3 protein: CASSDRDYEQYF. In DNA, the CDR3 is TGTGCCAGCAGCGACCGGGACTACGAGCAGTACTTC.

The chain uses TRBV2 and TRBJ2-5, with TRBD2 matching 8 bases. This CDR3 contains 14 residues. J gave up 1 base and V 6 bases, and 4 bases lay outside the gene matches. Germline V gene data show CDR1 as SNHLY and CDR2 as FYNNEI. CDR3 sequence reads: CASRSGTSQETQYF. DNA of the CDR3: TGTGCCAGCAGGTCGGGGACTAGCCAAGAGACCCAGTACTTC.

This clonotype was counted only a few times. CDR3 sequence (DNA): TGTGCCATCAGTGAGTCCCGGCAAGAGACCCAGTACTTC. Translated, it gives CAISESRQETQYF. This chain links TRBV10-3 with TRBJ2-5; no definite D call. Trimming stripped 0 bases from V and 2 bases from J, with 4 bases between. This CDR3 is 13 amino acids long. Germline V gene sequence: CDR1 ENHRY, CDR2 SYGVKD.

This rearrangement joins TRBV10-1 to TRBJ2-7, with D unresolved. Germline V CDR1 and CDR2: WNHNN, SYGVQD (reference sequence). The CDR3 covers 17 residues. V was clipped by 9 bases and J by 1 base, with 25 bases between them. CDR3 protein: CARNDNEGPPSSYEQYF. The CDR3 DNA sequence: TGCGCCAGAAATGACAATGAAGGGCCACCATCATCCTACGAGCAGTACTTC.